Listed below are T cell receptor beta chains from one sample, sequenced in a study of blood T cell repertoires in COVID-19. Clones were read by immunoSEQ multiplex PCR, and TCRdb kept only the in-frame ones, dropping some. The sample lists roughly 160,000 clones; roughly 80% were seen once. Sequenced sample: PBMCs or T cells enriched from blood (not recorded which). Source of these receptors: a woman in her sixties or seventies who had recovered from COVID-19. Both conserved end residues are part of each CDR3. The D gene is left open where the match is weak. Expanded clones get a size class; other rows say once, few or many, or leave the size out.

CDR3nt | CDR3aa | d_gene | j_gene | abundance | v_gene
TGTGCCAGCAGCTTAAGAACAGCATATTCACCCCTCCACTTT | CASSLRTAYSPLHF | - | TRBJ1-6 | - | TRBV5-6
TGTGCCAGCAGCGGTGGGACTAGCCTCTCCTACGAGCAGTACTTC | CASSGGTSLSYEQYF | TRBD2 | TRBJ2-7 | - | TRBV9
TGTGCCACCAGTGATTCCGCAAGTTCTAGCGGGGGCTATAATACGCAGTATTTT | CATSDSASSSGGYNTQYF | TRBD2 | TRBJ2-3 | - | TRBV24-1
TGTGCCAGCAGCCAGGGCTTCGGCTACACCTTC | CASSQGFGYTF | - | TRBJ1-2 | - | TRBV6-4
TGTGCCAGCAGTGAATCCTCCAGGGGTTCCTACGAGCAGTACTTC | CASSESSRGSYEQYF | - | TRBJ2-7 | - | TRBV2
TGTGCCAGCAGCTTAGTTATGGGGAGCACTGAAGCTTTCTTT | CASSLVMGSTEAFF | - | TRBJ1-1 | - | TRBV7-2
TGTGCCAGCAGTGTCGAGGCAGGGGGGAAACTGTTTTTT | CASSVEAGGKLFF | TRBD1 | TRBJ1-4 | few | TRBV2
TGTGCCAGCAGCTCCCCGGGGTGGGCTGCCGGGTTCTTC | CASSSPGWAAGFF | - | TRBJ2-1 | - | TRBV7-8
TGTGCCAGCAGCTACAGCGGGACTAACACCGGGGAGCTGTTTTTT | CASSYSGTNTGELFF | TRBD2 | TRBJ2-2 | - | TRBV3-1/TRBV3-2
TGCGCCAGCAGCTCTGCCCGGGACAGGAATGAGCAGTTCTTC | CASSSARDRNEQFF | TRBD1 | TRBJ2-1 | - | TRBV5-1
TGTGCCAGCAGTCGGGGAGCCTCTACGCAGTATTTT | CASSRGASTQYF | - | TRBJ2-3 | few | TRBV12-3/TRBV12-4
TGTGCCAGCAACGTAAGACCAACCGGACAGGGGAGGGCCGGGGAGCTGTTTTTT | CASNVRPTGQGRAGELFF | TRBD1 | TRBJ2-2 | - | TRBV9
TGTGCCAGCAGTGACGGGGGGGGCCCTCTCCCTGAAGCTTTCTTT | CASSDGGGPLPEAFF | - | TRBJ1-1 | - | TRBV6-1
TGCGCCAGCAGCCAAAAAGGACAGGCCGGGGAGCTGTTTTTT | CASSQKGQAGELFF | TRBD1 | TRBJ2-2 | - | TRBV5-1
TGCGCCAGCAGCTTGGCAGGGTCCGCTAGCACAGATACGCAGTATTTT | CASSLAGSASTDTQYF | - | TRBJ2-3 | - | TRBV5-1
TGTGCCAGCAGTAGTTTTTGGACAGACACTGAAGCTTTCTTT | CASSSFWTDTEAFF | - | TRBJ1-1 | - | TRBV25-1
TGTGCCAGCAGCCAAGAACCGGGACTAGGGGGCGAGCAGTACTTC | CASSQEPGLGGEQYF | TRBD2 | TRBJ2-7 | - | TRBV14
TGTGCCAGCAGTTGGACCGGGACTAGCGGGGGTAATGAGCAGTTCTTC | CASSWTGTSGGNEQFF | TRBD2 | TRBJ2-1 | - | TRBV6-5
TGTGCCAGCATGCGCCAGGGGGCTTTTGACGAAAAACTGTTTTTT | CASMRQGAFDEKLFF | TRBD1 | TRBJ1-4 | - | TRBV6-5
TGTGCCAGCAGCACAGACCCGACACGTGAGACCCAGTACTTC | CASSTDPTRETQYF | - | TRBJ2-5 | once | TRBV9
TGTGCCAGTGGACAGGGAGGCAATCAGCCCCAGCATTTT | CASGQGGNQPQHF | TRBD1 | TRBJ1-5 | - | TRBV6-5
TGTGCCAGCAGCCCGACAGGGGGCACTGAAGCTTTCTTT | CASSPTGGTEAFF | TRBD1 | TRBJ1-1 | - | TRBV27
TGTGCCAGCAGTCTAACTAGCACAGATACGCAGTATTTT | CASSLTSTDTQYF | - | TRBJ2-3 | - | TRBV28
TGTGCCAGCAGAATGAGCGGGGGGGCCGGAGAGACCCAGTACTTC | CASRMSGGAGETQYF | TRBD2 | TRBJ2-5 | - | TRBV6-5
TGTGCCAGCAGTCTCCGACAGTCCACAGATACGCAGTATTTT | CASSLRQSTDTQYF | - | TRBJ2-3 | once | TRBV27
TGTGCCAGCAGTGCGACAGGAAATAGCAATCAGCCCCAGCATTTT | CASSATGNSNQPQHF | - | TRBJ1-5 | - | TRBV6-2/TRBV6-3
TGCGCCAGCAGTGCCGCGGGACAGTCCCAAGAGACCCAGTACTTC | CASSAAGQSQETQYF | - | TRBJ2-5 | - | TRBV10-1
TGCAGCGTTGTGGAGGGGCGGGTCACTGAAGCTTTCTTT | CSVVEGRVTEAFF | - | TRBJ1-1 | - | TRBV29-1
TGTGCTAGTGGTTTGACTAGCTCGGTTCTTCCCGGGGAGCTGTTTTTT | CASGLTSSVLPGELFF | - | TRBJ2-2 | - | TRBV12-5
TGTGCCAGCAGCCAACATGGGACAAGGGGCAATGGCTACACCTTC | CASSQHGTRGNGYTF | - | TRBJ1-2 | once | TRBV3-1/TRBV3-2
TGCGCCAGCAGCGCGGACAGGGCCAAGAACACTGAAGCTTTCTTT | CASSADRAKNTEAFF | TRBD1 | TRBJ1-1 | once | TRBV5-1
TGTGCCAGCAGCCAAGTCGGTCGGGGGGGCAGGGAAGATACGCAGTATTTT | CASSQVGRGGREDTQYF | TRBD2 | TRBJ2-3 | - | TRBV3-1/TRBV3-2
TGTGCCACCCGTCCCGGGACAGGGATCTATAATTCACCCCTCCACTTT | CATRPGTGIYNSPLHF | TRBD1 | TRBJ1-6 | - | TRBV2
TGTGCCAGCAGCCAATTTTTAGCGGGGGGGGCTAAAAAAGAGACCCAGTACTTC | CASSQFLAGGAKKETQYF | TRBD2 | TRBJ2-5 | - | TRBV4-2
TGCGCCAGCAGCCAGTCACAGGGGGCTTCTGGCTTTAGACTGTTTTTT | CASSQSQGASGFRLFF | TRBD1 | TRBJ1-4 | - | TRBV4-1
TGTGCCAGCTCACTTACAGGGGGCGGCAATCAGCCCCAGCATTTT | CASSLTGGGNQPQHF | TRBD1 | TRBJ1-5 | - | TRBV18
TGCGCCAGCAGCCCTACCACGGGGGACTCCTACAATGAGCAGTTCTTC | CASSPTTGDSYNEQFF | - | TRBJ2-1 | - | TRBV5-1
TGTGCCAGCAGCCGAGGACTAGTCACTGATACGCAGTATTTT | CASSRGLVTDTQYF | TRBD2 | TRBJ2-3 | once | TRBV3-1/TRBV3-2
TGCGCCAGCAGCTTAACCGGGGGATTAAACACTGAAGCTTTCTTT | CASSLTGGLNTEAFF | - | TRBJ1-1 | - | TRBV5-1
TGCAGCGTTCGGGTCAACTACGAGCAGTACTTC | CSVRVNYEQYF | - | TRBJ2-7 | - | TRBV29-1
TGTGCCAGTAGCAGAGATCGGGGTTTAGACACTGAAGCTTTCTTT | CASSRDRGLDTEAFF | - | TRBJ1-1 | - | TRBV19
TGCGCCAGCAGCTTGAAACAGAGAAACTCCTACGAGCAGTACTTC | CASSLKQRNSYEQYF | - | TRBJ2-7 | - | TRBV5-1